This TCR beta chain was identified in a study of Ad26.COV2.S vaccination and SARS-CoV-2 variants. Study-wide findings and caveats: Across vaccine and placebo recipients, the breadth of non-spike TCRs was similar.

On this clone itself: Its antigen remains unidentified.

Germline CDR1 is SGHVS and CDR2 is FNYEAQ. This CDR3 region has 15 residues. Between the trimmed V and J ends, which lost 2 bases and 0 bases, there was a span of 8 bases. Treatment denoted: roughly 18 received Ad26.COV2.S at low or high dose, single or two shots; about 5 received placebo; per-sample allocation not given. Sample collection was performed on day 63 after the first vaccine or placebo injection. The individual, an adult aged 18-55 years, was a donor in Boston. Vaccine was an Ad26 vector expressing Wuhan-strain SARS-CoV-2 spike. Using immunoSEQ multiplex PCR, the repertoire was profiled, and TCRdb retains in-frame clones only, with some absent. The sample contains about 350,000 clones, about 87% of which appear only once.

This receptor was identified in a person between 18 and 65 years old who received the Ad26.COV2.S COVID-19 vaccine or a placebo. This chain joins TRBV7-6 and TRBJ1-3; D is unclear. The source material was peripheral blood, sampled in a trial of Ad26.COV2.S vaccine versus placebo. The CDR3 DNA follows: TGTGCCAGCAGCTTACAGGCCCACTCTGGAAACACCATATATTTT. Translated, it gives CASSLQAHSGNTIYF.